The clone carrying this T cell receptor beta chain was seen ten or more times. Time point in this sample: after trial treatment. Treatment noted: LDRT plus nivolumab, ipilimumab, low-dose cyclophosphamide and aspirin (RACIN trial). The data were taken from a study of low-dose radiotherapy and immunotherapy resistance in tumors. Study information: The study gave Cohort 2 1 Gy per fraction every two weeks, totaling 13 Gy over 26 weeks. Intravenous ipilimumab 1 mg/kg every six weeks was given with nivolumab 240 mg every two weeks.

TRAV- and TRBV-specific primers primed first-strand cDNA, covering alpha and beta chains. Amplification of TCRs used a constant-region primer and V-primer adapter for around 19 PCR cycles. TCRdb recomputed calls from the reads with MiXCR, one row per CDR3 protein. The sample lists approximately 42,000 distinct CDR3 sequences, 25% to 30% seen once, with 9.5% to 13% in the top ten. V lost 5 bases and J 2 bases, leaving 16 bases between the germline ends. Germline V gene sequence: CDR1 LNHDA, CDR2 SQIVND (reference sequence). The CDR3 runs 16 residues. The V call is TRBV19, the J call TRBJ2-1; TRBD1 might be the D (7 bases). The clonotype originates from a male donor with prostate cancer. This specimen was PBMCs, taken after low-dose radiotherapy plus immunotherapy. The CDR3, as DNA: TGTGCCAGTAGTTTCCCCCAGGGGGGACCCTACAATGAGCAGTTCTTC. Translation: CASSFPQGGPYNEQFF.